This T cell receptor beta chain is from a study of T-cell reconstitution after alpha-beta-depleted transplantation in children. The V gene lost 4 bases and the J gene lost 2 bases, with 10 bases spanning the gap. The CDR3 spans 14 residues. Library preparation (for TCRbeta) was performed with unique molecular identifiers. TCRdb processed the PCR reads anew with MiXCR; each CDR3 protein has one entry. The profile shows tens of thousands of distinct CDR3 sequences, roughly 4.5% of them singletons. General observations from the study: High day-60 TCRbeta diversity in some patients came from surviving recipient T cells and thymic progenitors. From newly produced T cells came most of the T-cell counts and diversity one year after transplant.

Many counts were recorded for this clonotype. Its antigen remains unknown. The starting material was PBMCs, mostly from graft donor cells, obtained 180 days after TCRalphabeta/CD19-depleted stem cell transplant. This clonotype originated in a boy under three years old who had a stem cell transplant for acute myeloid leukemia, so the T cells may come from the graft donor. The V call is TRBV12-3 or TRBV12-4, the J call TRBJ2-3; possible D gene TRBD2, 6 bases. CDR3 protein: CASSSGLHTDTQYF. CDR3 DNA sequence: TGTGCCAGCAGTTCGGGACTCCACACAGATACGCAGTATTTT.